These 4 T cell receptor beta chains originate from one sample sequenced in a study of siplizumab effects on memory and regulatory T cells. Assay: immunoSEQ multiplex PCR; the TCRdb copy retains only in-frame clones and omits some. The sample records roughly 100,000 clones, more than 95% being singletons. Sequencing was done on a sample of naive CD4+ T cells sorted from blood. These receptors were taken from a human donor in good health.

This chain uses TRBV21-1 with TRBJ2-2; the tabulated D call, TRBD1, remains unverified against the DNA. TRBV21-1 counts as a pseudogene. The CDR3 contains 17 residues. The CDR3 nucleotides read TGTGCCAGCAGCAAAGTTAGGGACAGGGTTAACACCGGGGAGCTGTTTTTT. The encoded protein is CASSKVRDRVNTGELFF.

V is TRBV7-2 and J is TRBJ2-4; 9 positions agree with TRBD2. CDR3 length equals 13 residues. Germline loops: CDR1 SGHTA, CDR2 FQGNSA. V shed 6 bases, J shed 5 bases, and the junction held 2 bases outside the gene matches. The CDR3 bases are TGTGCCAGCAGAGGCGGGGGGGAAAACATTCAGTACTTC. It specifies CASRGGGENIQYF.

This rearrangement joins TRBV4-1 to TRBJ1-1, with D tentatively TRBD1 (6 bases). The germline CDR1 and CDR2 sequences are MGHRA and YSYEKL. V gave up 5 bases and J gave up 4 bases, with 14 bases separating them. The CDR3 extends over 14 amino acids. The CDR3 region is CASSKTGLSTEAFF. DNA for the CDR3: TGCGCCAGCAGCAAAACAGGGTTGAGCACTGAAGCTTTCTTT.

The CDR3 region has the DNA TGTGCCACCACTCGACAGGGTACCAATGAGCAGTTCTTC. Translation: CATTRQGTNEQFF. The chain is built from TRBV6-1 and TRBJ2-1, with 7 bases aligning to TRBD1. Germline assignment: CDR1 MNHNS and CDR2 SASEGT. With 10 bases clipped from V and 6 bases from J, the junction kept 9 bases outside the gene matches. The CDR3 contains 13 residues.